The rows below give T cell receptor beta chains drawn from one sample of a study of blood T cells in healthy people across ages. TCRdb independently ran MiXCR on the 5' RACE reads; one entry per CDR3 protein. Here the sample spans roughly 1.9 million distinct CDR3 sequences, roughly 43% being singletons. Sequencing was done on a sample of blood. The origin of the receptors is a human donor in good health. The CDR3 runs from the conserved cysteine through the conserved F or W. The D gene is left open where the match is weak. Only some rows state a clone size, as once, few, many or a class for expanded clones.

v_gene	j_gene	abundance	d_gene	CDR3aa	CDR3nt
TRBV5-1	TRBJ2-1	few	TRBD1	CASSFRTGGKFYNEQFF	TGCGCCAGCAGCTTCCGGACAGGGGGAAAATTCTACAATGAGCAGTTCTTC
TRBV5-1	TRBJ2-1	once	NA	CASSLTPGCNEQFF	TGCGCCAGCAGCTTGACACCAGGGTGCAATGAGCAGTTCTTC
TRBV6-2/TRBV6-3	TRBJ2-3	once	NA	CASSLTNRHSTDTQYF	TGTGCCAGCAGCCTTACCAACAGACATAGCACAGATACGCAGTATTTT
TRBV6-2/TRBV6-3	TRBJ1-2	NA	NA	CASSSFRGSIYGYTF	TGTGCCAGCAGCAGCTTCAGAGGTTCGATCTATGGCTACACCTTC
TRBV5-1	TRBJ2-3	NA	TRBD1	CASSSTGQISDTQYF	TGCGCCAGCAGTTCCACGGGACAGATTTCAGATACGCAGTATTTT
TRBV5-6	TRBJ1-2	few	NA	CASSLDTGSGYTF	TGTGCCAGCAGCTTGGATACAGGGTCTGGCTACACCTTC
TRBV7-9	TRBJ2-7	few	NA	CASSSLRTEQYF	TGTGCCAGCAGCTCGCTCCGAACCGAGCAGTACTTC
TRBV20-1	TRBJ2-5	many	NA	CSGAREETQYF	TGCAGTGGTGCAAGGGAAGAGACCCAGTACTTC
TRBV11-2	TRBJ2-7	NA	TRBD1	CASSLWAGGLPEQYF	TGTGCCAGCAGCTTATGGGCAGGGGGCTTACCCGAGCAGTACTTC
TRBV7-3	TRBJ2-1	NA	NA	CASSALPGPPNEQFF	TGTGCCAGCAGCGCCTTGCCCGGGCCCCCCAATGAGCAGTTCTTC
TRBV11-1	TRBJ2-3	once	TRBD1	CASSPGQGESADTQYF	TGTGCCAGCAGCCCGGGACAGGGGGAAAGCGCAGATACGCAGTATTTT
TRBV20-1	TRBJ1-2	few	NA	CSAPPRAKSDYGYTF	TGCAGTGCTCCGCCCCGGGCCAAGTCAGACTATGGCTACACCTTC
TRBV20-1	TRBJ1-5	NA	NA	CSARGETANQPQHF	TGCAGTGCTAGAGGTGAGACAGCTAATCAGCCCCAGCATTTT
TRBV11-3	TRBJ2-1	few	NA	CASSLAAGTYYEQFF	TGTGCCAGCAGCTTAGCCGCTGGGACTTACTATGAGCAGTTCTTC
TRBV28	TRBJ2-7	few	NA	CASSWARYEQYF	TGTGCCAGCAGTTGGGCAAGGTACGAGCAGTACTTC
TRBV5-1	TRBJ2-1	NA	TRBD2	CASSSGLAGGREFF	TGCGCCAGCAGTTCTGGACTAGCGGGGGGCCGGGAGTTCTTC
TRBV7-2	TRBJ2-4	NA	TRBD1	CTSSLAGTGEGEQYF	TGTACCAGCAGCTTAGCCGGGACAGGGGAGGGGGAGCAGTACTTC
TRBV4-1	TRBJ1-1	NA	NA	CASSQGYRVAAFF	TGCGCCAGCAGCCAAGGGTATCGTGTGGCAGCTTTCTTT
TRBV6-2/TRBV6-3	TRBJ2-5	NA	TRBD2	CASGRVAGFQETQYF	TGTGCCAGCGGGAGGGTAGCGGGGTTCCAAGAGACCCAGTACTTC
TRBV4-3	TRBJ2-5	many	NA	CASSQDTGKETQYF	TGCGCCAGCAGCCAAGATACAGGCAAAGAGACCCAGTACTTC
TRBV7-2	TRBJ2-3	NA	NA	CASSLGWRTDTQYF	TGTGCCAGCAGCTTGGGGTGGCGCACAGATACGCAGTATTTT
TRBV2	TRBJ1-1	NA	TRBD1	CASSIIQGANTEAFF	TGTGCCAGCAGTATAATACAGGGGGCGAACACTGAAGCTTTCTTT
TRBV29-1	TRBJ2-1	NA	TRBD2	CSVARAGGDEQFF	TGCAGCGTGGCCAGGGCGGGGGGCGATGAGCAGTTCTTC
TRBV24-1	TRBJ1-2	NA	NA	CATSVMGFDGYTF	TGTGCCACCAGTGTCATGGGATTCGATGGCTACACCTTC
TRBV5-1	TRBJ2-7	few	NA	CASSPQGGENEQYF	TGCGCCAGCAGCCCGCAGGGGGGGGAGAACGAGCAGTACTTC
TRBV7-9	TRBJ1-2	few	NA	CASSLALRSSGVADGYTF	TGTGCCAGCAGCTTAGCGCTCCGGAGTTCTGGCGTCGCCGACGGCTACACCTTC
TRBV12-3/TRBV12-4	TRBJ1-2	few	NA	CASSLGNAVGSYGYTF	TGTGCCAGCAGTTTGGGGAATGCAGTGGGATCCTATGGCTACACCTTC
TRBV29-1	TRBJ2-5	NA	NA	CSVGGEGGQETQYF	TGCAGCGTTGGAGGAGAGGGAGGACAGGAGACCCAGTACTTC
TRBV7-2	TRBJ1-6	few	TRBD1	CASSLVGRGRSPLHF	TGTGCCAGCAGCTTAGTTGGCAGGGGGCGTTCACCCCTCCACTTT
TRBV20-1	TRBJ2-3	few	NA	CSASEFAGGTDTQYF	TGCAGTGCCTCAGAGTTCGCAGGAGGCACAGATACGCAGTATTTT
TRBV3-1	TRBJ1-1	NA	NA	CASSQGALNTEAFF	TGTGCCAGCAGCCAAGGCGCCCTTAACACTGAAGCTTTCTTT
TRBV4-3	TRBJ2-7	many	NA	CASSQGFRGGYEQYF	TGCGCCAGCAGCCAAGGCTTCCGAGGGGGCTACGAGCAGTACTTC
TRBV20-1	TRBJ2-1	NA	TRBD2	CSASPSGGGDEQFF	TGCAGTGCTAGTCCTAGCGGGGGCGGGGATGAGCAGTTCTTC
TRBV4-3	TRBJ2-3	few	NA	CASSSGSGATDTQYF	TGCGCCAGCAGCTCCGGTTCAGGAGCGACAGATACGCAGTATTTT
TRBV20-1	TRBJ2-1	few	TRBD2	CSAISGGAVGNEQFF	TGCAGTGCGATTAGCGGGGGGGCCGTCGGGAATGAGCAGTTCTTC
TRBV20-1	TRBJ1-2	few	TRBD1	CSARDRQGTNYGYTF	TGCAGTGCTAGAGACCGACAGGGAACTAACTATGGCTACACCTTC
TRBV2	TRBJ1-2	many	NA	CASTANYGYTF	TGTGCCAGCACTGCTAACTATGGCTACACCTTC
TRBV5-1	TRBJ1-6	NA	NA	CASSLVMEDSPLHF	TGCGCCAGCAGCTTGGTAATGGAGGATTCACCCCTCCACTTT
TRBV7-2	TRBJ1-2	few	NA	CASSRSRQANYGYTF	TGTGCCAGCAGCCGGAGCCGCCAAGCTAACTATGGCTACACCTTC
TRBV29-1	TRBJ2-7	NA	NA	CSVANRVHEQYF	TGCAGCGTTGCGAACAGGGTCCACGAGCAGTACTTC
TRBV12-3/TRBV12-4	TRBJ1-2	NA	NA	CASSYGRGYTF	TGTGCCAGCAGTTACGGAAGGGGCTACACCTTC
TRBV11-3	TRBJ2-2	few	TRBD1	CASSPDRGRSGELFF	TGTGCCAGCAGCCCGGACAGGGGGAGGAGTGGGGAGCTGTTTTTT
TRBV5-4	TRBJ2-5	NA	NA	CASSLSGPPLRTQYF	TGTGCCAGCAGCCTTAGTGGGCCTCCACTAAGGACCCAGTACTTC
TRBV20-1	TRBJ1-5	NA	NA	CSANSHLNQPQHF	TGCAGTGCTAACAGCCACCTCAATCAGCCCCAGCATTTT
TRBV7-3	TRBJ1-3	NA	NA	CASSLNRGNTIYF	TGTGCCAGCAGCTTGAACAGGGGAAACACCATATATTTT
TRBV6-5	TRBJ2-1	NA	TRBD1	CASSSGQGDHEQFF	TGTGCCAGCAGTTCAGGACAGGGGGACCATGAGCAGTTCTTC
TRBV24-1	TRBJ1-6	NA	NA	CATHPTRNSPLHF	TGTGCCACCCACCCTACGAGGAATTCACCCCTCCACTTT